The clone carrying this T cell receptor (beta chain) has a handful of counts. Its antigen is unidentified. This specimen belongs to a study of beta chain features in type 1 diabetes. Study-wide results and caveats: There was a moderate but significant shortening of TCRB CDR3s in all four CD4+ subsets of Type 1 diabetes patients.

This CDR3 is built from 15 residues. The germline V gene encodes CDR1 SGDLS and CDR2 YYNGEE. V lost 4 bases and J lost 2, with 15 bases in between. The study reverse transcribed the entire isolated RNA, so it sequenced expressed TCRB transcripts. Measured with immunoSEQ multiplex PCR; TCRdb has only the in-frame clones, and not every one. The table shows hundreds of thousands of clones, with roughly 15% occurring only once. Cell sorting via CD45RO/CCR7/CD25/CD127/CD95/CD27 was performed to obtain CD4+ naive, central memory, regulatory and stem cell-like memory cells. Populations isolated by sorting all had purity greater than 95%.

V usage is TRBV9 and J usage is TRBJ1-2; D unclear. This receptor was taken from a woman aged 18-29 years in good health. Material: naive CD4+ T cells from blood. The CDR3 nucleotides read TGTGCCAGCAGCCCGCAGTCACAGCCGAACTATGGCTACACCTTC. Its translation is CASSPQSQPNYGYTF.